The rows below give T cell receptor beta chains drawn from one sample of a study of identical twins. TCRdb reprocessed the 5' RACE reads with MiXCR, giving one entry per CDR3 protein. The table has 1.5 million or so distinct CDR3 sequences, around 33% seen once. What was sequenced was cord blood. The receptor set was obtained from a newborn girl in good health. Both conserved end residues are part of each CDR3. Each record gives: V gene, D gene, clone size, J gene, CDR3 DNA, CDR3 protein. A D gene is named only where the DNA matches it firmly. Expanded clones get a size class; other rows say once, few or many, or leave the size out.

v_call: TRBV12-3/TRBV12-4
d_call: TRBD2
clone_size: few
j_call: TRBJ2-1
cdr3_nt: TGTGCCAGCAGCGGGCTAGCGGACTACAATGAGCAGTTCTTC
cdr3_aa: CASSGLADYNEQFF

v_call: TRBV29-1
d_call: -
clone_size: few
j_call: TRBJ2-5
cdr3_nt: TGCAGCGTTGAAACCCAGGTCGAGACCCAGTACTTC
cdr3_aa: CSVETQVETQYF

v_call: TRBV20-1
d_call: -
clone_size: -
j_call: TRBJ2-7
cdr3_nt: TGCAGTGCACTGATACTAGCATCGGTCTACAATGAGCAGTACTTC
cdr3_aa: CSALILASVYNEQYF

v_call: TRBV5-6
d_call: -
clone_size: -
j_call: TRBJ2-6
cdr3_nt: TGTGCCAGCAGCTTCGACAGTCTTATCTCTGGGGCCAACGTCCTGACTTTC
cdr3_aa: CASSFDSLISGANVLTF

v_call: TRBV11-3
d_call: -
clone_size: few
j_call: TRBJ2-1
cdr3_nt: TGTGCCAGCAGCAGGGGAGCGGGCAATGAGCAGTTCTTC
cdr3_aa: CASSRGAGNEQFF

v_call: TRBV20-1
d_call: TRBD2
clone_size: few
j_call: TRBJ2-7
cdr3_nt: TGCAGCCCTATGGCCAATGGACTAGCGGGGCCCTACGAGCAGTACTTC
cdr3_aa: CSPMANGLAGPYEQYF

v_call: TRBV3-1
d_call: -
clone_size: few
j_call: TRBJ2-1
cdr3_nt: TGTGCCAGCAGCCAGATACTAGCAAACAATGAGCAGTTCTTC
cdr3_aa: CASSQILANNEQFF

v_call: TRBV4-1
d_call: -
clone_size: -
j_call: TRBJ1-6
cdr3_nt: TGCGCCAGCAGCAGGGGGTATAATTCACCCCTCCACTTT
cdr3_aa: CASSRGYNSPLHF

v_call: TRBV12-3/TRBV12-4
d_call: TRBD2
clone_size: -
j_call: TRBJ2-2
cdr3_nt: TGTGCCAGCAGTTTGCGCGGGGGGGCGAACACCGGGGAGCTGTTTTTT
cdr3_aa: CASSLRGGANTGELFF

v_call: TRBV15
d_call: -
clone_size: -
j_call: TRBJ2-1
cdr3_nt: TGTGCCACCAGCAGCAGGGAGAGCTCCTACAATGAGCAGTTCTTC
cdr3_aa: CATSSRESSYNEQFF

v_call: TRBV7-2
d_call: -
clone_size: few
j_call: TRBJ1-4
cdr3_nt: TGTGCCAGCAGCATGGGGCCTAATGAAAAACTGTTTTTT
cdr3_aa: CASSMGPNEKLFF

v_call: TRBV3-1
d_call: TRBD2
clone_size: -
j_call: TRBJ2-1
cdr3_nt: TGTGCCAGCAGCCAAGATCGGGCAAAAACTAGCGGGAGGTTCTACAATGAGCAGTTCTTC
cdr3_aa: CASSQDRAKTSGRFYNEQFF

v_call: TRBV19
d_call: TRBD1
clone_size: -
j_call: TRBJ2-7
cdr3_nt: TGTGCCAGTAGTACACGGACAGGTACAAGGCTTCCCGTCCTCTACGAGCAGTACTTC
cdr3_aa: CASSTRTGTRLPVLYEQYF

v_call: TRBV2
d_call: -
clone_size: -
j_call: TRBJ1-2
cdr3_nt: TGTGCCAGCAGAGGACAGACTAATAACTATGGCTACATCTTC
cdr3_aa: CASRGQTNNYGYIF